A selection of T cell receptor beta chains follows, all from one sample in a study of CD8+ T cells in alopecia areata. The protocol was immunoSEQ multiplex PCR, while the TCRdb copy is restricted to in-frame clones and leaves out a portion. The sample contains 90,000 to 120,000 clones, around 59% of which appear only once. Sequenced material: CD8+ T cells sorted from blood. The receptor source for this set is a human donor in good health. Each CDR3 is given with its conserved first and last residue. The order of the fields is V gene, J gene, D gene, clone size, CDR3 protein, CDR3 DNA. D genes are given only for firm matches. Clone size appears in some rows only: once, few, many, or a class for an expanded clone.

v_gene: TRBV5-6; j_gene: TRBJ2-3; d_gene: .; abundance: .; CDR3aa: CASSLGARISTDTQYF; CDR3nt: TGTGCCAGCAGCTTGGGAGCACGGATTAGCACAGATACGCAGTATTTT
v_gene: TRBV13; j_gene: TRBJ2-7; d_gene: .; abundance: .; CDR3aa: CASSPAGASYEQYF; CDR3nt: TGTGCCAGCAGCCCCGCGGGGGCCTCCTACGAGCAGTACTTC
v_gene: TRBV27; j_gene: TRBJ1-2; d_gene: TRBD1; abundance: .; CDR3aa: CASSSWDRSWDGYTF; CDR3nt: TGTGCCAGCAGTTCATGGGACAGAAGTTGGGATGGCTACACCTTC
v_gene: TRBV2; j_gene: TRBJ2-1; d_gene: .; abundance: .; CDR3aa: CASIAFWKPSYNEQFF; CDR3nt: TGTGCCAGCATTGCATTTTGGAAACCCTCCTACAATGAGCAGTTCTTC
v_gene: TRBV6-1; j_gene: TRBJ2-5; d_gene: .; abundance: .; CDR3aa: CASSEGETQYF; CDR3nt: TGTGCCAGCAGTGAAGGGGAGACCCAGTACTTC
v_gene: TRBV5-4; j_gene: TRBJ1-2; d_gene: .; abundance: .; CDR3aa: CASSFRMDYGYTF; CDR3nt: TGTGCCAGCAGCTTTAGGATGGACTATGGCTACACCTTC
v_gene: TRBV30; j_gene: TRBJ1-5; d_gene: .; abundance: many; CDR3aa: CAWGGGSNQPQHF; CDR3nt: TGTGCCTGGGGAGGGGGTAGCAATCAGCCCCAGCATTTT
v_gene: TRBV28; j_gene: TRBJ2-1; d_gene: TRBD2; abundance: few; CDR3aa: CASIPEGGPDNNEQFF; CDR3nt: TGTGCCAGCATTCCTGAGGGAGGGCCCGATAACAATGAGCAGTTCTTC
v_gene: TRBV19; j_gene: TRBJ2-7; d_gene: .; abundance: .; CDR3aa: CASSNGPTYEQYF; CDR3nt: TGTGCCAGTAGTAATGGACCCACCTACGAGCAGTACTTC
v_gene: TRBV2; j_gene: TRBJ1-5; d_gene: TRBD1; abundance: .; CDR3aa: CASSETTGAGQPQHF; CDR3nt: TGTGCCAGCAGTGAAACCACAGGGGCGGGGCAGCCCCAGCATTTT
v_gene: TRBV4-1; j_gene: TRBJ2-4; d_gene: .; abundance: few; CDR3aa: CASSQEEGPNIQYF; CDR3nt: TGCGCCAGCAGCCAAGAAGAGGGGCCCAACATTCAGTACTTC
v_gene: TRBV7-9; j_gene: TRBJ1-1; d_gene: .; abundance: .; CDR3aa: CASSTRTAKTEAFF; CDR3nt: TGTGCCAGCAGCACGCGGACAGCCAAGACTGAAGCTTTCTTT
v_gene: TRBV29-1; j_gene: TRBJ1-2; d_gene: TRBD1; abundance: once; CDR3aa: CSVPYGDRAAGYTF; CDR3nt: TGCAGCGTTCCATACGGGGACAGGGCGGCTGGCTACACCTTC
v_gene: TRBV13; j_gene: TRBJ2-7; d_gene: TRBD1; abundance: few; CDR3aa: CASSGTGAPYEQYF; CDR3nt: TGTGCCAGCAGCGGGACAGGGGCCCCCTACGAGCAGTACTTC
v_gene: TRBV5-4; j_gene: TRBJ1-1; d_gene: .; abundance: .; CDR3aa: CASSFGGLNTEAFF; CDR3nt: TGTGCCAGCAGCTTTGGGGGGCTGAACACTGAAGCTTTCTTT
v_gene: TRBV9; j_gene: TRBJ1-6; d_gene: .; abundance: .; CDR3aa: CASSVEPGPISVENSPLHF; CDR3nt: TGTGCCAGCAGCGTGGAACCAGGACCTATTAGTGTCGAGAATTCACCCCTCCACTTT
v_gene: TRBV28; j_gene: TRBJ2-5; d_gene: .; abundance: .; CDR3aa: CASSLPGLRETQYF; CDR3nt: TGTGCCAGCAGTTTACCAGGGTTGAGAGAGACCCAGTACTTC
v_gene: TRBV6-6; j_gene: TRBJ2-7; d_gene: .; abundance: .; CDR3aa: CASSYSREFSYEQYF; CDR3nt: TGTGCCAGCAGTTACTCTCGGGAGTTTTCCTACGAGCAGTACTTC
v_gene: TRBV5-4; j_gene: TRBJ1-4; d_gene: .; abundance: .; CDR3aa: CASCSLGQTNEKLFF; CDR3nt: TGTGCCAGCTGTAGCTTAGGACAGACGAATGAAAAACTGTTTTTT
v_gene: TRBV25-1; j_gene: TRBJ1-5; d_gene: .; abundance: few; CDR3aa: CASSGAGGNQPQHF; CDR3nt: TGTGCCAGCAGTGGGGCGGGGGGCAATCAGCCCCAGCATTTT
v_gene: TRBV25-1; j_gene: TRBJ1-1; d_gene: .; abundance: few; CDR3aa: CASSGTVEAFF; CDR3nt: TGTGCCAGCAGTGGGACAGTTGAAGCTTTCTTT
v_gene: TRBV5-6; j_gene: TRBJ2-7; d_gene: TRBD1; abundance: .; CDR3aa: CASSFTDRLQYF; CDR3nt: TGTGCCAGCAGCTTCACGGACAGGTTGCAGTACTTC
v_gene: TRBV7-9; j_gene: TRBJ1-1; d_gene: .; abundance: few; CDR3aa: CASSLLGLREAFF; CDR3nt: TGTGCCAGCAGCCTCCTGGGTCTGCGTGAAGCTTTCTTT
v_gene: TRBV6-1; j_gene: TRBJ1-2; d_gene: .; abundance: .; CDR3aa: CASKAGFWYGYTF; CDR3nt: TGTGCCAGTAAAGCGGGATTTTGGTATGGCTACACCTTC
v_gene: TRBV28; j_gene: TRBJ2-3; d_gene: TRBD1; abundance: few; CDR3aa: CASSFGTGGTDTQYF; CDR3nt: TGTGCCAGCAGTTTCGGGACAGGGGGGACAGATACGCAGTATTTT
v_gene: TRBV13; j_gene: TRBJ2-1; d_gene: TRBD2; abundance: .; CDR3aa: CASTASSGGDNEQFF; CDR3nt: TGTGCCAGCACCGCCTCTAGCGGGGGAGACAATGAGCAGTTCTTC
v_gene: TRBV5-1; j_gene: TRBJ2-7; d_gene: TRBD1; abundance: .; CDR3aa: CASSPNAGTGVSSYEQYF; CDR3nt: TGCGCCAGCAGCCCCAACGCCGGGACAGGGGTTAGCTCCTACGAGCAGTACTTC
v_gene: TRBV5-4; j_gene: TRBJ2-5; d_gene: TRBD2; abundance: .; CDR3aa: CASSTTSGGPQETQYF; CDR3nt: TGTGCCAGCAGCACCACTAGCGGGGGACCCCAAGAGACCCAGTACTTC
v_gene: TRBV7-9; j_gene: TRBJ2-7; d_gene: TRBD1; abundance: few; CDR3aa: CASSHRDRDSYEQYF; CDR3nt: TGTGCCAGCAGCCACCGGGACAGGGATTCCTACGAGCAGTACTTC